This T cell receptor beta chain appears in the sequencing data of a study of early T cells in non-severe SARS-CoV-2 infection. Overall study: RNA in bulk from unsorted whole blood was sequenced, and chains were unpaired. Findings and caveats of the study: Matching against VDJdb likely underestimated virus-specific expansions, favoring anti-spike CD8.

CDR3 length: 14 residues. The germline gives CDR1 SEHNR, CDR2 FQNEAQ (reference sequence). V dropped 1 base and J dropped 4; count of bases not matched to a gene: 4. Unique molecular identifiers tagged individual cDNA molecules. Each CDR3 protein is one row after TCRdb ran MiXCR on the 5' RACE reads. The repertoire holds around 67,000 distinct CDR3 sequences, roughly an eighth seen once, with roughly 1.2% in the top ten. This clonotype was recorded at least ten times. Its antigen is not known. The sequenced material came from whole blood. The chain has TRBV7-9 and TRBJ2-7, with TRBD1 matching 7 bases. The TCR originated in an adult who was a healthcare worker with PCR-confirmed SARS-CoV-2 infection or an uninfected control (not recorded which). CDR3 amino acids: CASSLGRGTYEQYF. In DNA, the CDR3 is TGTGCCAGCAGCTTAGGCAGGGGGACGTACGAGCAGTACTTC. Full variable domain (outside the CDR3, taken from reference TRBV7-9 and TRBJ2-7): DTGVSQNPRHKITKRGQNVTFRCDPISEHNRLYWYRQTLGQGPEFLTYFQNEAQLEKSRLLSDRFSAERPKGSFSTLEIQRTEQGDSAMYLCASSLGRGTYEQYFGPGTRLTVT.